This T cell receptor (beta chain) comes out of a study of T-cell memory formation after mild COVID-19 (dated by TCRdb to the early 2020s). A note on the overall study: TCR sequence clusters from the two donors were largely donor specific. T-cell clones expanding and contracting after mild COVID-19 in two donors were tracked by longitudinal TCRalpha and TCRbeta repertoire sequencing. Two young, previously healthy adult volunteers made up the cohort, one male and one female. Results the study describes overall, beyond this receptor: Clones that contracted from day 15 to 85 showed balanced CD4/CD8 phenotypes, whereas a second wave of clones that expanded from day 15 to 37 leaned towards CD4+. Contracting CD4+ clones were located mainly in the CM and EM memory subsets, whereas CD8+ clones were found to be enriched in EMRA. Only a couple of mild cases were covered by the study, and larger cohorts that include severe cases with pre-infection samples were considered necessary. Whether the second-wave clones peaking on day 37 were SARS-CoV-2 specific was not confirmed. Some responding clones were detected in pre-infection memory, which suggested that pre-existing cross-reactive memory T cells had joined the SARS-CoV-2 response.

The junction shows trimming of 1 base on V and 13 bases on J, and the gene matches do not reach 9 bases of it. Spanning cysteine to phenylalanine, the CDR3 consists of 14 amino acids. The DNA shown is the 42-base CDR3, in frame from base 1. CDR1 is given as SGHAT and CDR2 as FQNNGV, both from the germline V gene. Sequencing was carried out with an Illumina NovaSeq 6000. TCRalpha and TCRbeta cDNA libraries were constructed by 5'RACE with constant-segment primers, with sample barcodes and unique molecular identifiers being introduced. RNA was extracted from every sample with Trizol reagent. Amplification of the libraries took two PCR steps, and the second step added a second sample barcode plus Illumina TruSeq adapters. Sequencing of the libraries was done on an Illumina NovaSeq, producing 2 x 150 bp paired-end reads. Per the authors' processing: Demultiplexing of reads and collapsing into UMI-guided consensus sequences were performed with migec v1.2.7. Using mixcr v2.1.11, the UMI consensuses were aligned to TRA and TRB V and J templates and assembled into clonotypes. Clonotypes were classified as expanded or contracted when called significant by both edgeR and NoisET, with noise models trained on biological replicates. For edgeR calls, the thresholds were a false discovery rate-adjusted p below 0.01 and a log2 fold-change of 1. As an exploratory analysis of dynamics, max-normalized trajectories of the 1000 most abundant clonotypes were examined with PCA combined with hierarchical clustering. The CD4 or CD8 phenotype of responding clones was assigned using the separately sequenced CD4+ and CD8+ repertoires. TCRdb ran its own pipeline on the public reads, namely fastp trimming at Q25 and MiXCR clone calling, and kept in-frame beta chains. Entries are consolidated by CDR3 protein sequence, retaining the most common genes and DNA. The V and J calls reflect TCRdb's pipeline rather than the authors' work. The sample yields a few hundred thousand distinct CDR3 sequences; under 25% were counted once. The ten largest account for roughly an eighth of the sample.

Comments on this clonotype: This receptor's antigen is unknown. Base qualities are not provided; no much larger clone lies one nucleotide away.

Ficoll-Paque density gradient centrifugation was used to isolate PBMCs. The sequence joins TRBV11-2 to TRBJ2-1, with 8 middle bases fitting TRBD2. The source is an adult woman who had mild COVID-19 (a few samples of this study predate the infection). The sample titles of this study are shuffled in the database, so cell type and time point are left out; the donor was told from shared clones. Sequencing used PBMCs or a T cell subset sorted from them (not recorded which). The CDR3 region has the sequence CASSLAGTSSLQFF. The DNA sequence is TGTGCCAGCAGCTTAGCTGGGACTAGTTCGTTACAGTTCTTC.